Below, 25 T cell receptor beta chains from the same sample are listed, as sequenced in a study of CXCR3-negative and CXCR3-positive naive CD8 T cells (dated by TCRdb to about 2019). Sequencer: NextSeq 550. The Human TCR Profiling Kit (MiLaboratory) was used to prepare UMI-labeled 5' RACE TRB cDNA libraries. The reads, reprocessed by TCRdb, yield one row per CDR3 protein sequence and no DNA. This sample's table lists 70,000 to 100,000 distinct CDR3 sequences. Of the sample, over 1.5% falls within the top ten clones. Specimen: naive CXCR3- CD8+ T cells from blood. The cell subset or site label here, explained by the study, means: CD45RO-CCR7+CD27+CD95- naive CD8+ T cells lacking CXCR3 (TNR3-). The source is a human donor in good health. Some clones in this sample may be carry-over from other donors' samples.

This rearrangement joins TRBV4-2 to TRBJ2-7; without DNA, the TCRdb call of TRBD2 cannot be checked. Germline-derived CDR1 and CDR2 are LGHNA and YNFKEQ. The CDR3 is 14 amino acids. The CDR3: CASSPRDSGYEQYF.

The gene calls are TRBV28 and TRBJ2-1; TCRdb's D gene call, TRBD1, goes unchecked for lack of DNA. The CDR3 totals 13 residues. Germline V gene data show CDR1 as MDHEN and CDR2 as SYDVKM. Here the CDR3 reads CASSFSQGNEQFF.

V gene TRBV28 combines with J gene TRBJ2-7. Germline loops: CDR1 MDHEN, CDR2 SYDVKM. The CDR3 is made up of 12 amino acids. CDR3 sequence reads: CASSLSHYEQYF.

This chain links TRBV12-3 or TRBV12-4 with TRBJ2-2. This CDR3 has 13 amino acids. The CDR3 sequence: CASSRILSGELFF.

The chain recombines TRBV12-3 or TRBV12-4 with TRBJ2-2; TCRdb proposes TRBD2, but this gene call is untestable without DNA. The CDR3 is 15 amino acids. CDR3 in amino acids: CASSTTSGPAGELFF.

This sequence joins TRBV19 and TRBJ2-1. CDR1 and CDR2 from the germline V gene are LNHDA and SQIVND (reference sequence). This CDR3 has 11 residues. CDR3 in amino acids: CASSVHNEQFF.

This sequence joins TRBV5-1 and TRBJ2-7. In germline, CDR1 is SGHRS, CDR2 YFSETQ. This CDR3 is 13 amino acids long. The chain's CDR3 is CASSEGRVYEQYF.

The V and J genes are TRBV4-3 and TRBJ2-1; TCRdb gives TRBD1 as the D gene, but with no DNA this cannot be confirmed. The CDR3 covers 14 residues. Germline values: CDR1 LGHNA, CDR2 YSLEER. The CDR3 loop reads CASSQDGGSWEQFF.

This chain connects TRBV11-2 to TRBJ2-1. The CDR3 totals 15 residues. The germline CDR1 and CDR2 sequences are SGHAT and FQNNGV. The CDR3: CASNDGQGYYNEQFF.

This chain connects TRBV5-5 to TRBJ1-2; TCRdb proposes TRBD1, but this gene call is untestable without DNA. CDR3 length: 13 amino acids. CDR1 and CDR2 from the germline V gene are SGHKS and YYEKEE (reference sequence). The CDR3 sequence: CASTPGGNYGYTF.

The chain recombines TRBV6-4 with TRBJ2-7; the D call from TCRdb, TRBD1, cannot be confirmed without DNA. This CDR3 has 15 residues. Germline CDR1 MRHNA, CDR2 SNTAGT. This CDR3 reads CASSERAGEAYEQYF.

V is TRBV6-5 and J is TRBJ1-3; the TCRdb call, TRBD1, lacks DNA for checking. The germline CDR1 and CDR2 sequences are MNHEY and SVGAGI. The CDR3 has 16 amino acids. This CDR3 is CASSYSGQGPGNTIYF.

This chain connects TRBV11-1 to TRBJ1-1; TCRdb proposes TRBD1, but this gene call is untestable without DNA. The CDR3 runs 16 residues. Germline lookup yields CDR1 SGHAT and CDR2 FQDESV (reference sequence). CDR3 residues: CASSFLLTDIGTEAFF.

The V call is TRBV5-1, the J call TRBJ2-2. Germline lookup yields CDR1 SGHRS and CDR2 YFSETQ. The CDR3 has 15 residues. CDR3: CASSSNSDGSGELFF. Combining the CDR3 with reference TRBV5-1 and TRBJ2-2 gives the whole variable domain KAGVTQTPRYLIKTRGQQVTLSCSPISGHRSVSWYQQTPGQGLQFLFEYFSETQRNKGNFPGRFSGRQFSNSRSEMNVSTLELGDSALYLCASSSNSDGSGELFFGEGSRLTVL.

The chain carries TRBV7-9 and TRBJ1-3; the TCRdb call, TRBD1, lacks DNA for checking. This CDR3 has 14 residues. Per germline, CDR1 SEHNR and CDR2 FQNEAQ (reference sequence). CDR3 region: CASRGASSGNTIYF.

This chain joins TRBV7-7 and TRBJ2-1. The CDR3 runs to 14 residues. The germline gives CDR1 SSHAT, CDR2 FNYEAQ (reference sequence). This CDR3 is CASSLRQRYNEQFF. Complete variable domain (other parts from reference TRBV7-7 and TRBJ2-1): GAGVSQSPRYKVTKRGQDVTLRCDPISSHATLYWYQQALGQGPEFLTYFNYEAQPDKSGLPSDRFSAERPEGSISTLTIQRTEQRDSAMYRCASSLRQRYNEQFFGPGTRLTVL.

The chain recombines TRBV9 with TRBJ2-1; TCRdb's assignment of TRBD2 cannot be checked, as there is no DNA. This CDR3 contains 16 residues. Germline CDR1 SGDLS, CDR2 YYNGEE. CDR3: CASSIEREGFRDEQFF.

The rearrangement links TRBV4-3 to TRBJ2-5; there is no DNA to check the TCRdb D call of TRBD2. The CDR3 contains 15 residues. Germline V gene data show CDR1 as LGHNA and CDR2 as YSLEER. The CDR3 region is CASSPQERTEETQYF.

The V call is TRBV29-1, the J call TRBJ2-1; absent DNA, TCRdb's TRBD1 call cannot be checked. The CDR3 spans 15 residues. In germline, CDR1 is SQVTM, CDR2 ANQGSEA. CDR3 protein: CSVLFLRDRSNEQFF.

The V call is TRBV7-2, the J call TRBJ1-1. CDR3 size: 12 residues. Germline V gives CDR1 SGHTA, CDR2 FQGNSA. The CDR3 sequence: CASSLAGFEAFF.

This chain uses TRBV5-4 with TRBJ1-1; there is no DNA to check the TCRdb D call of TRBD1. The CDR3 is 13 residues long. Germline CDR1 is SGHNT and CDR2 is YYREEE (reference sequence). The CDR3 region is CASSGMWGTEAFF.

The chain recombines TRBV29-1 with TRBJ2-7; TCRdb reports TRBD1, a call that lacks DNA to check it against. The CDR3 is 13 amino acids. Germline assignment: CDR1 SQVTM and CDR2 ANQGSEA. The CDR3 region is CSVEQGEAYEQYF.

V gene TRBV7-6 combines with J gene TRBJ2-3; TCRdb calls TRBD1, which cannot be checked without DNA. The germline gives CDR1 SGHVS, CDR2 FNYEAQ. The CDR3 extends over 15 amino acids. The CDR3 protein is CASSLYSLGADTQYF.

The J gene is TRBJ2-7, the V gene TRBV4-2. Germline assignment: CDR1 LGHNA and CDR2 YNFKEQ. The CDR3 is 15 amino acids. The CDR3 loop is CASSQDVSVFGEQYF.

The chain carries TRBV7-9 and TRBJ2-1; the TCRdb D gene call, TRBD1, has no DNA to confirm it. Germline V CDR1 and CDR2: SEHNR, FQNEAQ (reference sequence). The CDR3 consists of 16 residues. CDR3 amino acids: CASSLPAAGAGNEQFF.